The 7 T cell receptor beta chains listed next were all sequenced from one sample in a study of shared clonotypes between healthy human individuals. The protocol was immunoSEQ multiplex PCR, while the TCRdb copy is restricted to in-frame clones and leaves out a portion. The data contain some 2,000,000 clones, 95% of them singletons. Sequences were obtained from naive CD4+ T cells sorted from blood. The subset is: CD45RA+ positively selected. These receptors all stem from a man aged 18 to 30 in good health.

The DNA for the CDR3 is TGTGCCAGCAGTTTACGGGGCCGAATAGGGTACGAGCAGTACTTC. Its protein product is CASSLRGRIGYEQYF. V usage is TRBV28 and J usage is TRBJ2-7, with D possibly being TRBD1 or TRBD2 (5 bases each). Between the trimmed V and J ends, which lost 2 bases and 4 bases, there was a span of 15 bases. The CDR3 is 15 amino acids. Germline V CDR1 and CDR2: MDHEN, SYDVKM.

The chain is built from TRBV7-9 and TRBJ1-2; D gene unclear. CDR3 length: 15 residues. Germline CDR1 reads SEHNR; CDR2 reads FQNEAQ (reference sequence). V was clipped by 5 bases and J by 6 bases, with 19 bases between them. The CDR3 DNA reads TGTGCCAGCAGCCCCCGAGCGGGGAGCCCCAATGGCTACACCTTC. Translating it yields CASSPRAGSPNGYTF.

The V gene is TRBV15, the J gene TRBJ2-1; D is undetermined. In germline, CDR1 is LNHNV, CDR2 YYDKDF (reference sequence). The CDR3 has 14 residues. V was trimmed by 0 bases and J by 7 bases, leaving 10 bases between them. The CDR3: CATSRDAAGNEQFF. CDR3 in DNA: TGTGCCACCAGCAGAGATGCAGCCGGAAATGAGCAGTTCTTC. Together with reference TRBV15 and TRBJ2-1, the CDR3 gives the full variable domain: DAMVIQNPRYQVTQFGKPVTLSCSQTLNHNVMYWYQQKSSQAPKLLFHYYDKDFNNEADTPDNFQSRRPNTSFCFLDIRSPGLGDTAMYLCATSRDAAGNEQFFGPGTRLTVL.

Comments on this clone: The sample carries other DNA sequences with the same CDR3. The chain joins TRBV18 to TRBJ1-1, with no clear D. CDR3 size: 13 residues. The V end lost 6 bases, the J end lost 5 bases, and 13 bases lay between the germline ends. In germline, CDR1 is KGHSH, CDR2 LQKENI. DNA for the CDR3: TGTGCCAGCTCCCCAAGGGAAGGGACTGAAGCTTTCTTT. It translates to CASSPREGTEAFF.

The chain carries TRBV19 and TRBJ1-5, with 8 bases aligning to TRBD1. The junction had 9 bases not matched to a gene; V was cut back by 5 bases and J by 3 bases. Germline CDR1 and CDR2: LNHDA and SQIVND (reference sequence). The CDR3 length is 16 residues. The CDR3 here is CASSPSRTGNNQPQHF. The CDR3 DNA is TGTGCCAGTAGTCCTTCCAGGACAGGGAACAATCAGCCCCAGCATTTT.

This clone was detected only once. This rearrangement joins TRBV7-2 to TRBJ1-1; 9 bases match TRBD1. V gave up 8 bases and J gave up 5 bases; unmatched junction bases: 9. The V gene's germline CDR1 is SGHTA and CDR2 FQGNSA. The CDR3 extends over 14 amino acids. Written as DNA, the CDR3 is TGTGCCAGCGGTATGGGACAGGGAAGGACTGAAGCTTTCTTT. Translated, it gives CASGMGQGRTEAFF.

V and J are TRBV2 and TRBJ2-6; 10 bases fit TRBD1. This CDR3 has 18 amino acids. After removal of 7 bases from V and 0 bases from J, the junction contained 9 bases not matched to a gene. The V gene's germline CDR1 is SNHLY and CDR2 FYNNEI. CDR3 in amino acids: CASKDRGMLGSGANVLTF. CDR3 coding DNA: TGTGCCAGCAAGGACAGGGGGATGCTTGGCTCTGGGGCCAACGTCCTGACTTTC.